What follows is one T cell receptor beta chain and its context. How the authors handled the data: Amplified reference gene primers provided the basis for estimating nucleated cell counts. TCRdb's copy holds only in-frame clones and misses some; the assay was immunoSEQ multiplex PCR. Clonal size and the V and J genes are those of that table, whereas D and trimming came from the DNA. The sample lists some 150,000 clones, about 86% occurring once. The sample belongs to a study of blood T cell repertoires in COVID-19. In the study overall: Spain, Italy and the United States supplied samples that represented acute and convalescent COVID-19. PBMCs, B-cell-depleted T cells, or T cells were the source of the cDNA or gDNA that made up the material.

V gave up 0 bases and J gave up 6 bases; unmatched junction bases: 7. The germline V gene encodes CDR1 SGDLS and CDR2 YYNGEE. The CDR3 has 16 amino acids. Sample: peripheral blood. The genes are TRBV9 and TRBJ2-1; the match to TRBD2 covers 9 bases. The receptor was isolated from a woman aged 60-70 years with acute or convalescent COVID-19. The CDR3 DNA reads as TGTGCCAGCAGCGTAGGACGAGCGGGGGGTATCAATGAGCAGTTCTTC. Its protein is CASSVGRAGGINEQFF.